The clone carrying this TCR beta chain was seen a few times. The antigen is unknown. The data derive from a study of response to subunit inactivated influenza vaccine. Whole-study results and caveats: There was a suggestion from the authors that each seasonal influenza vaccination recruits few new T cells.

The CDR3 extends over 14 amino acids. The germline V and J ends were trimmed by 5 bases and 6 bases, with 14 bases remaining between them. The V gene's germline CDR1 is SGHAT and CDR2 FQNNGV. TCRdb called the RT-PCR reads again in MiXCR, with one record for every CDR3 protein. The sample includes about 500,000 distinct CDR3 sequences, more than 15% of them seen just once. The sequence derives from a man aged 45 to 75 who received an inactivated influenza vaccine. The sequences come from CD4+ T cells sorted from PBMCs, collected roughly 24 months after vaccination. The chain joins TRBV11-2 to TRBJ1-5; tentatively, D is TRBD1 (5 bases). The CDR3 sequence: CASSPRRGFQPQHF. CDR3 nucleotides: TGTGCCAGCAGCCCGCGTCGGGGGTTTCAGCCCCAGCATTTT.